A selection of T cell receptor beta chains follows, all from one sample in a study of technical replicates of blood from several donors. Sequencing used immunoSEQ multiplex PCR; TCRdb keeps in-frame clones, though not all of them. The sample contains some 78,000 clones, 94% of which appear only once. The specimen was T cells isolated from PBMCs. Receptors were obtained from a human donor in good health. Each CDR3 is given without its conserved first and last residue.

v_gene: TRBV15; j_gene: TRBJ2-5; CDR3aa: ATSRGVGARETQY
v_gene: TRBV27; j_gene: TRBJ1-4; CDR3aa: ASSSGTMPLGEKLF
v_gene: TRBV10-3; j_gene: TRBJ2-7; CDR3aa: AISGTHHNRSSYEQY
v_gene: TRBV25-1; j_gene: TRBJ1-2; CDR3aa: ASFAGGAGGYT
v_gene: TRBV30; j_gene: TRBJ2-4; CDR3aa: AWGTTNIQY
v_gene: TRBV18; j_gene: TRBJ1-2; CDR3aa: ASSPTDGYGYT
v_gene: TRBV4-1; j_gene: TRBJ2-3; CDR3aa: ASNLAGFTDTQY
v_gene: TRBV9; j_gene: TRBJ2-1; CDR3aa: ASTDWNGEQF
v_gene: TRBV5-1; j_gene: TRBJ2-3; CDR3aa: ASSLDRGTDTQY
v_gene: TRBV2; j_gene: TRBJ1-4; CDR3aa: ASSDVGVGLNEKLF
v_gene: TRBV6-6; j_gene: TRBJ2-1; CDR3aa: ASRGDTRQF
v_gene: TRBV14; j_gene: TRBJ2-5; CDR3aa: ASSQVGQIQETQY
v_gene: TRBV5-6; j_gene: TRBJ2-7; CDR3aa: ASSVDRSVNEQY
v_gene: TRBV10-2; j_gene: TRBJ2-2; CDR3aa: ASTVRVGTGELF
v_gene: TRBV29-1; j_gene: TRBJ2-3; CDR3aa: SVDRQGSTDTQY
v_gene: TRBV5-1; j_gene: TRBJ1-4; CDR3aa: ASSLVGGSNEKLF
v_gene: TRBV9; j_gene: TRBJ2-4; CDR3aa: ASSSPAGNIQY
v_gene: TRBV6-5; j_gene: TRBJ2-7; CDR3aa: ASRLGQIYEQY
v_gene: TRBV5-1; j_gene: TRBJ2-5; CDR3aa: ASTPSGLQETQY
v_gene: TRBV28; j_gene: TRBJ2-7; CDR3aa: ASSLRRTATYEQY
v_gene: TRBV28; j_gene: TRBJ2-1; CDR3aa: ASSFRTLAGEIAYNEQF
v_gene: TRBV5-1; j_gene: TRBJ1-2; CDR3aa: ASSGQDRGLYGYGYT
v_gene: TRBV11-3; j_gene: TRBJ1-3; CDR3aa: ASSPREQGTGNTIY
v_gene: TRBV10-2; j_gene: TRBJ2-7; CDR3aa: ASTPDRGNEQY
v_gene: TRBV25-1; j_gene: TRBJ2-3; CDR3aa: ASSDWASGTDTQY
v_gene: TRBV27; j_gene: TRBJ2-7; CDR3aa: ASSLSGTGLYEQY
v_gene: TRBV14; j_gene: TRBJ2-7; CDR3aa: ASSRGQSGKEIYEQY
v_gene: TRBV29-1; j_gene: TRBJ2-3; CDR3aa: SVAAGGNTDTQY
v_gene: TRBV2; j_gene: TRBJ2-2; CDR3aa: ASSVAYAGELF
v_gene: TRBV28; j_gene: TRBJ2-1; CDR3aa: ASRSFPGLAGGEQF
v_gene: TRBV28; j_gene: TRBJ2-6; CDR3aa: ASSSITSGSSGANVLT
v_gene: TRBV2; j_gene: TRBJ2-1; CDR3aa: ASSTTGSSYNEQF
v_gene: TRBV10-1; j_gene: TRBJ2-2; CDR3aa: ASSDPGQGLDTGELF
v_gene: TRBV5-1; j_gene: TRBJ1-1; CDR3aa: ASVRSIQGPTEAF
v_gene: TRBV6-1; j_gene: TRBJ2-1; CDR3aa: ASSERDRITNEQF
v_gene: TRBV7-9; j_gene: TRBJ2-7; CDR3aa: ASRITGSGDEQY
v_gene: TRBV6-5; j_gene: TRBJ2-7; CDR3aa: ASRLLTPPYEQY
v_gene: TRBV6-5; j_gene: TRBJ2-3; CDR3aa: ASSHPSGVSDTQY
v_gene: TRBV27; j_gene: TRBJ1-2; CDR3aa: ASSPRRQGVDGYT
v_gene: TRBV7-6; j_gene: TRBJ1-1; CDR3aa: ASSLPTGVNTEAF
v_gene: TRBV6-1; j_gene: TRBJ1-1; CDR3aa: ASSVLTGSNTEAF
v_gene: TRBV2; j_gene: TRBJ2-3; CDR3aa: ASDRPSAGGTDTQY
v_gene: TRBV4-1; j_gene: TRBJ1-2; CDR3aa: ASSLGEEDGYT
v_gene: TRBV9; j_gene: TRBJ1-2; CDR3aa: ASSGTGRDSTLNYGYT
v_gene: TRBV27; j_gene: TRBJ1-1; CDR3aa: ASSSNRGFSEAF
v_gene: TRBV6-1; j_gene: TRBJ1-5; CDR3aa: ASSGLTGGNQPQH
v_gene: TRBV6-1; j_gene: TRBJ2-1; CDR3aa: ASSEVTPGLAELKVNEQF
v_gene: TRBV7-9; j_gene: TRBJ1-3; CDR3aa: ASSLGTNSGNTIY
v_gene: TRBV27; j_gene: TRBJ1-5; CDR3aa: ASSLITGNFLRPQH
v_gene: TRBV10-2; j_gene: TRBJ2-3; CDR3aa: ASRRVSTDTQY
v_gene: TRBV6-5; j_gene: TRBJ1-5; CDR3aa: ASRTVQGNQPQH
v_gene: TRBV5-1; j_gene: TRBJ2-3; CDR3aa: ASSKREASTDTQY
v_gene: TRBV9; j_gene: TRBJ2-3; CDR3aa: ASSQTRADTQY
v_gene: TRBV7-9; j_gene: TRBJ2-6; CDR3aa: ASRTPGLANVLT